A selection of T cell receptor beta chains follows, all from one sample in a study of control samples from healthy donors and cancer patients. Assay: immunoSEQ multiplex PCR; the TCRdb copy retains only in-frame clones and omits some. The profile shows approximately 140,000 clones, about 90% of them singletons. Sequencing was done on a sample of PBMCs. Receptor source: a man in his fifties or sixties with head and neck cancer. Each CDR3 is given without its conserved first and last residue.

TRBJ2-3	16	TRBV4-1	ASSQLIRTGPRTDTQY
TRBJ2-1	13	TRBV11-3	ASSETGVSYNEQF
TRBJ1-1	14	TRBV5-1	ASSSTRTGEGRKAF
TRBJ2-2	10	TRBV6-5	ASRPATGELF
TRBJ1-6	11	TRBV30	ASQVQGGSPLH
TRBJ1-1	12	TRBV27	ASSFGASNTEAF
TRBJ1-1	13	TRBV6-6	ASSSIDSKNTEAF
TRBJ1-1	12	TRBV19	ASSINRPLTEAF
TRBJ2-7	12	TRBV19	ASSVGRGLGEQY
TRBJ2-7	14	TRBV27	ASSPRRRERSYEQY
TRBJ1-2	13	TRBV5-1	ASRGGWGGYYGYT
TRBJ2-5	15	TRBV7-6	ASSLAAGASYQETQY
TRBJ2-7	14	TRBV21-1	ASSKEERTSYDEQY
TRBJ1-5	13	TRBV4-1	ASSERTGDNQPQH
TRBJ2-1	12	TRBV10-1	ASSEYRDGGEQF
TRBJ2-3	16	TRBV9	ASTPQAGEYESTDTQY
TRBJ1-3	13	TRBV5-1	ASSLTGTAGNTIY
TRBJ1-3	10	TRBV29-1	SAEGPGNTIY
TRBJ1-6	15	TRBV27	ASSLSQGSSYNSPLH
TRBJ2-7	11	TRBV7-9	ASSFPTPTEQY
TRBJ2-1	11	TRBV27	ASSSSSYNEQF
TRBJ2-1	18	TRBV27	ASSLVVGTSGRGANNEQF
TRBJ2-7	15	TRBV7-9	ASSLAPEDSKGDEQY
TRBJ2-7	12	TRBV7-9	ASSSDMRSYEQY
TRBJ1-6	14	TRBV7-9	ASSPQGSFLYSPLH
TRBJ1-2	13	TRBV4-1	ASSQDRGGGRGYT
TRBJ2-2	9	TRBV27	ASRFTGELF
TRBJ2-5	13	TRBV2	AIQRLAGGKETQY
TRBJ2-7	10	TRBV2	ASSDNGYEQY
TRBJ2-3	9	TRBV29-1	SVEDMDTQY
TRBJ2-4	16	TRBV18	ASSPRAATGVILNIQY
TRBJ1-2	8	TRBV29-1	SAGTGDYT
TRBJ2-3	13	TRBV18	ASSRGLAVPDTQY
TRBJ1-6	12	TRBV10-3	ATGSDINNSPLH
TRBJ2-2	12	TRBV11-3	ASSPGTSTGELF
TRBJ2-1	13	TRBV7-2	ASSLVSGSYNEQF
TRBJ1-2	11	TRBV7-6	ASSLYRQGGYT